This T cell receptor beta chain was sequenced for a study of cytomegalovirus exposure and HLA in healthy donors. Study observations and caveats: Listed as cytomegalovirus-associated were over 150 TCR beta chains. Over 15,000 TCR beta sequences were associated with HLA alleles at 0.05 false discovery rate in a later analysis. It was shown in a later analysis that HLA-associated TCR beta chains were more clonally expanded than other, equally common chains. A later analysis linked a missense DCLRE1C variant to TCR beta V- and J-gene trimming.

Germline V gives CDR1 SGHKS, CDR2 YYEKEE (reference sequence). Trimming cost V 6 bases and J 3 bases; bases outside gene matches: 6. This CDR3 contains 14 residues. As for this clone: Its antigen is currently unknown.

It was with 60 Vbeta and 13 Jbeta primers that the PCR ran. Using immunoSEQ multiplex PCR, the repertoire was profiled, and TCRdb retains in-frame clones only, with some absent. There are roughly 55,000 clones in the sample, with about 10% held by the top ten. The clonotype originates from a woman aged 45-60 years in good health and CMV-seropositive. Sequences were obtained from PBMCs. The V and J genes are TRBV5-5 and TRBJ1-1; 9 positions match TRBD1. As DNA, the CDR3 is TGTGCCAGCAACCGCCGACAGGGGGACACTGAAGCTTTCTTT. The encoded protein is CASNRRQGDTEAFF. Using reference TRBV5-5 and TRBJ1-1 for the parts outside the CDR3, the full variable domain is DAGVTQSPTHLIKTRGQQVTLRCSPISGHKSVSWYQQVLGQGPQFIFQYYEKEERGRGNFPDRFSARQFPNYSSELNVNALLLGDSALYLCASNRRQGDTEAFFGQGTRLTVV.